The rows below give T cell receptor beta chains drawn from one sample of a study of monozygotic twins with cystic fibrosis. The repertoire was sequenced with immunoSEQ multiplex PCR; TCRdb's copy has only in-frame clones and lacks some. The top ten hold around 2.5% of the sample, which has roughly 25,000 clones, roughly 96% seen once. Material: blood. The receptors come from a girl aged 2 to 10 with cystic fibrosis. CDR3s include the opening cysteine and the closing phenylalanine or tryptophan. The D gene is left open where the match is weak. A clone size is listed for some rows: how often the clone was seen (once, few, many), or a class if it is expanded.

j_call,clone_size,v_call,d_call,cdr3_aa,cdr3_nt
TRBJ2-1,.,TRBV5-1,TRBD2,CASSPTSGRDYNEQFF,TGCGCCAGCAGCCCTACTAGCGGGAGGGACTACAATGAGCAGTTCTTC
TRBJ1-3,.,TRBV4-3,.,CASSRDGSHSGNTIYF,TGCGCCAGCAGCCGGGACGGATCCCACTCTGGAAACACCATATATTTT
TRBJ1-5,.,TRBV19,TRBD1,CASTPRDRVQPQHF,TGTGCCAGTACACCCCGGGACAGGGTACAGCCCCAGCATTTT
TRBJ2-3,.,TRBV6-1,TRBD2,CASRPALAGGNTQYF,TGTGCCAGCAGACCAGCACTAGCGGGAGGGAATACGCAGTATTTT
TRBJ2-7,.,TRBV5-1,TRBD1,CASRARGQRQYF,TGCGCCAGCAGGGCCAGGGGGCAACGTCAGTACTTC
TRBJ1-2,.,TRBV30,.,CAWDPLGMPGRDYGYTF,TGTGCCTGGGACCCTCTCGGGATGCCCGGTAGGGACTATGGCTACACCTTC
TRBJ1-4,.,TRBV28,.,CASKKEGMGTEKLFF,TGTGCCAGCAAAAAGGAAGGCATGGGGACGGAAAAACTGTTTTTT
TRBJ2-7,.,TRBV28,.,CASTRSGLSYEQYF,TGTGCCAGCACTCGGAGCGGGCTCTCCTACGAGCAGTACTTC
TRBJ2-7,.,TRBV27,TRBD1,CASSLPLPGQKQYF,TGTGCCAGCAGTTTACCGCTACCGGGACAGAAGCAGTACTTC
TRBJ2-7,once,TRBV28,.,CASSLYRGEQYF,TGTGCCAGCAGTTTATACCGGGGGGAGCAGTACTTC
TRBJ2-3,.,TRBV5-1,TRBD2,CASSFGLADFTDTQYF,TGCGCCAGCAGCTTTGGACTAGCGGACTTCACAGATACGCAGTATTTT
TRBJ2-3,once,TRBV5-4,.,CASSLGEISSTDTQYF,TGTGCCAGCAGCTTGGGGGAGATTTCAAGCACAGATACGCAGTATTTT
TRBJ2-3,.,TRBV29-1,.,CSVEGRKGPFLSTDTQYF,TGCAGCGTTGAAGGGAGGAAGGGCCCATTTCTAAGCACAGATACGCAGTATTTT
TRBJ2-7,.,TRBV6-4,.,CASSEERAAYEQYF,TGTGCCAGCAGTGAGGAGCGGGCCGCCTACGAGCAGTACTTC
TRBJ1-3,.,TRBV4-3,.,CASSQDRGVYSGNTIYF,TGCGCCAGCAGCCAAGATCGGGGCGTATACTCTGGAAACACCATATATTTT
TRBJ1-5,.,TRBV6-1,.,CASSERGGGNQPQHF,TGTGCCAGCAGTGAAAGGGGGGGTGGCAATCAGCCCCAGCATTTT
TRBJ2-1,.,TRBV2,.,CASTQSSYNEQFF,TGTGCCAGCACACAGAGCTCCTACAATGAGCAGTTCTTC
TRBJ2-1,.,TRBV19,.,CASSIFGGRHNEQFF,TGTGCCAGTAGTATATTTGGCGGTCGTCACAATGAGCAGTTCTTC
TRBJ2-2,few,TRBV15,.,CATSGSSVTNTGELFF,TGTGCCACCAGCGGTAGTAGCGTGACGAACACCGGGGAGCTGTTTTTT
TRBJ2-7,.,TRBV9,.,CASSVGASASSYEQYF,TGTGCCAGCAGCGTAGGTGCTAGCGCGAGCTCCTACGAGCAGTACTTC
TRBJ2-2,.,TRBV4-3,TRBD1,CASSQRDRGKGELFF,TGCGCCAGCAGCCAACGGGACAGGGGAAAGGGGGAGCTGTTTTTT
TRBJ2-5,.,TRBV4-1,TRBD2,CASSQVPSGGKTQYF,TGCGCCAGCAGCCAAGTCCCTAGCGGGGGGAAGACCCAGTACTTC